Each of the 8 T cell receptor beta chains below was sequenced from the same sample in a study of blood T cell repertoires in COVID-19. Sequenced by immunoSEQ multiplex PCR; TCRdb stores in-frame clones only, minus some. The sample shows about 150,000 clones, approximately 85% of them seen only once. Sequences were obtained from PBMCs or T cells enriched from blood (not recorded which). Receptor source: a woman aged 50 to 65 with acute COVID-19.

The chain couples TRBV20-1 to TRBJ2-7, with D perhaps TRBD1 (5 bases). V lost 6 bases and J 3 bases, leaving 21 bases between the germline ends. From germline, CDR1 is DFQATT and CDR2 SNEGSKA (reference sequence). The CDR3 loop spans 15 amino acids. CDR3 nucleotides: TGCAGTGCGAGTCCTCGCAGGACACGAAGCTACGAGCAGTACTTC. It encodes CSASPRRTRSYEQYF.

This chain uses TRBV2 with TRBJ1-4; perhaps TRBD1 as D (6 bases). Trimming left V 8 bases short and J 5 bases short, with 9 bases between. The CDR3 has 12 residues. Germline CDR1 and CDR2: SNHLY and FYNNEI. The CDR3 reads CASWGQNEKLFF. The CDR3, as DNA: TGTGCCAGCTGGGGGCAGAATGAAAAACTGTTTTTT.

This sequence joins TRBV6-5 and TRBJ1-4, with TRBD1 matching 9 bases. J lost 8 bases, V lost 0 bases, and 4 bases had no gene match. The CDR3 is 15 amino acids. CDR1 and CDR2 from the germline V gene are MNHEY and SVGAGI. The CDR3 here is CASSYSRDRVEKLFF. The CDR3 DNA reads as TGTGCCAGCAGTTACTCGAGGGACAGGGTAGAAAAACTGTTTTTT.

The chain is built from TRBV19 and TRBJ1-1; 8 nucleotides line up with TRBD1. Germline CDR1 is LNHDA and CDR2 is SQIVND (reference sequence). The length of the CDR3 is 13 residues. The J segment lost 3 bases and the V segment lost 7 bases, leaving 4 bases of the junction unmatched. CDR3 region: CASTQGAYTEAFF. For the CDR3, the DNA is TGTGCCAGTACCCAGGGGGCGTACACTGAAGCTTTCTTT.

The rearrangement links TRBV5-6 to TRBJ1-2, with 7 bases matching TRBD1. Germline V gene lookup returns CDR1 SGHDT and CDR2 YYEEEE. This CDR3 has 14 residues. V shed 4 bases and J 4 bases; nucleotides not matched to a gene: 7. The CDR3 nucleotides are TGTGCCAGCAGCAGGGGACAGAACCTCTATGGCTACACCTTC. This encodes CASSRGQNLYGYTF.

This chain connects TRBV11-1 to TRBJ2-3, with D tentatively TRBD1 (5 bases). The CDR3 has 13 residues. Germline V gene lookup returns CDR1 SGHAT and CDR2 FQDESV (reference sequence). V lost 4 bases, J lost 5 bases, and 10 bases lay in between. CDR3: CASSYQGVDTQYF. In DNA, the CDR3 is TGTGCCAGCAGCTACCAGGGTGTAGATACGCAGTATTTT.

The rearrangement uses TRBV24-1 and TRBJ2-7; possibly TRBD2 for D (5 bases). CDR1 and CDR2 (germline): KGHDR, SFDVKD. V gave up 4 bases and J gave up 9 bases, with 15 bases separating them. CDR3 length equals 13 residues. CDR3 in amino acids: CATSEGASGLQYF. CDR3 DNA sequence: TGTGCCACCAGTGAAGGAGCGAGCGGTTTGCAGTACTTC.

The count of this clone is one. The chain's CDR3 is CASSPGERYKPQHF. In DNA form, the CDR3 reads TGTGCCAGCAGCCCGGGGGAGCGCTATAAGCCCCAGCATTTT. The chain joins TRBV28 to TRBJ1-5; D may be TRBD1 (5 bases). The germline V gene encodes CDR1 MDHEN and CDR2 SYDVKM. V was cut by 6 bases and J by 8 bases, with 17 bases left in between. The length of the CDR3 is 14 residues.